The 20 T cell receptor beta chains below come from one sample, sequenced in a study of CD8+CD57+ T cells in acquired aplastic anemia. TCR beta VDJ and CDR3 were profiled, and genomic DNA was the template. MiXCR, run by TCRdb on the reads, gives a single entry per CDR3 protein. The table has some 200,000 distinct CDR3 sequences, around 60% seen once. Source material: sorted CD4+, CD8+, or CD8+CD57+ T cells (not recorded which) from PBMCs. The receptors here all came from a human donor in good health.

This clonotype has a count of ten or more. This chain links TRBV2 with TRBJ2-5; 7 positions agree with TRBD1. CDR1 is SNHLY, CDR2 FYNNEI, per germline. Trimming at V came to 7 bases and at J to 3 bases, leaving 5 bases not matched to a gene. This CDR3 spans 13 amino acids. CDR3 loop: CASNGQEEETQYF. The CDR3 DNA is TGTGCCAGCAACGGACAGGAAGAAGAGACCCAGTACTTC.

This clonotype was observed at least ten times. In nucleotides, the CDR3 is TGCGCCAGCAGCCAAGATTCCCCGGCCGCCTACGAGCAGTACTTC. Amino acid sequence: CASSQDSPAAYEQYF. This chain links TRBV4-3 with TRBJ2-7; D is ambiguous. Germline CDR1 and CDR2: LGHNA and YSLEER. The CDR3 contains 15 residues. Trimming removed 0 bases at V and 2 bases at J, with 11 bases between.

This clonotype came up a few times. V gene TRBV24-1 combines with J gene TRBJ2-5; D ambiguous. CDR1 and CDR2 (germline): KGHDR, SFDVKD. Trimming removed 3 bases at V and 0 bases at J, with 10 bases between. The CDR3 is 15 amino acids. The DNA of the CDR3 is TGTGCCACCAGTGATCTATCAAGGGACCAAGAGACCCAGTACTTC. Amino acid sequence: CATSDLSRDQETQYF.

This clonotype is a singleton in its sample. The chain couples TRBV6-1 to TRBJ1-3; a weak D match, TRBD1 (5 bases). Trimming removed 0 bases from V and 2 bases from J, with 8 bases in between. The CDR3 covers 15 residues. Germline assignment: CDR1 MNHNS and CDR2 SASEGT. This CDR3 reads CASSEASRAGNTIYF. The CDR3 nucleotides read TGTGCCAGCAGTGAAGCGAGCAGGGCTGGAAACACCATATATTTT.

Many counts were recorded for this clonotype. The rearrangement joins TRBV10-1 to TRBJ1-1; D is uncertain. This CDR3 is 13 amino acids long. Deletions cut 0 bases from V and 1 base from J, with 3 bases between. Germline assignment: CDR1 WNHNN and CDR2 SYGVQD (reference sequence). The chain's CDR3 is CASSESQNTEAFF. As DNA, the CDR3 is TGCGCCAGCAGTGAGTCACAGAACACTGAAGCTTTCTTT.

This clonotype occurred once. The J gene is TRBJ2-5, the V gene TRBV7-6; TRBD2 is a possible D gene (5 bases). Trimming took 1 base from V and 0 from J, leaving 12 bases between them. Germline values: CDR1 SGHVS, CDR2 FNYEAQ. The CDR3 has 16 residues. The CDR3 DNA is TGTGCCAGCAGCTTAGTGGGAAGCGGCAACCAAGAGACCCAGTACTTC. Encoded protein: CASSLVGSGNQETQYF.

This clonotype came up a few times. The chain joins TRBV7-2 to TRBJ2-1, with D perhaps TRBD2 (6 bases). Germline CDR1 is SGHTA and CDR2 is FQGNSA. V was pared by 5 bases and J by 4 bases, with 9 bases between. CDR3 size: 13 residues. The CDR3: CASSAGTYNEQFF. The CDR3 nucleotides read TGTGCCAGCAGCGCCGGGACTTACAATGAGCAGTTCTTC.

This clonotype occurred a few times. The V gene is TRBV25-1, the J gene TRBJ1-6, with 7 positions matching TRBD1. The germline V gene encodes CDR1 MGHDK and CDR2 SYGVNS. The CDR3 sequence is 16 residues long. With 4 bases clipped from V and 7 bases from J, the junction kept 10 bases outside the gene matches. CDR3 loop: CASSAEGAPINSPLHF. In DNA form, the CDR3 reads TGTGCCAGCAGTGCTGAGGGGGCACCGATAAATTCACCCCTCCACTTT.

The rearrangement links TRBV29-1 to TRBJ1-1; 7 nucleotides match TRBD1. The CDR3 loop spans 13 amino acids. Germline assignment: CDR1 SQVTM and CDR2 ANQGSEA. V was pared by 7 bases and J by 5 bases, with 10 bases of the junction left unmatched. This CDR3 reads CSAMGPTGTEAFF. CDR3 coding DNA: TGCAGCGCTATGGGCCCGACAGGGACTGAAGCTTTCTTT.

This chain uses TRBV5-6 with TRBJ1-3; D perhaps matches TRBD1 (6 bases). Trimming removed 0 bases from V and 8 bases from J, with 12 bases in between. The CDR3 totals 14 residues. The germline gives CDR1 SGHDT, CDR2 YYEEEE. CDR3 sequence reads: CASSLVNRDDTIYF. The CDR3 bases are TGTGCCAGCAGCTTGGTGAACAGGGATGACACCATATATTTT.

The genes are TRBV9 and TRBJ1-1, with 7 nucleotides matching TRBD1. The CDR3 sequence is 16 residues long. Germline CDR1 SGDLS, CDR2 YYNGEE. Germline trimming cut 3 bases from V and 3 bases from J; bases unmatched to any gene: 11. CDR3 in amino acids: CASSGTGQGPDTEAFF. CDR3 nucleotides: TGTGCCAGCAGCGGGACAGGCCAGGGTCCGGACACTGAAGCTTTCTTT.

This clonotype came up many times. DNA of the CDR3: TGTGCCAGTAGTATCGGAATCGGGGGCCACGGCAATCAGCCCCAGCATTTT. It yields the protein CASSIGIGGHGNQPQHF. The chain links TRBV19 to TRBJ1-5; D possibly corresponds to TRBD1 (6 bases). With 3 bases removed from V and 2 bases from J, the gap between germline ends came to 17 bases. Germline V CDR1 and CDR2: LNHDA, SQIVND (reference sequence). The CDR3 runs to 17 residues. Together with reference TRBV19 and TRBJ1-5, the CDR3 gives the full variable domain: DGGITQSPKYLFRKEGQNVTLSCEQNLNHDAMYWYRQDPGQGLRLIYYSQIVNDFQKGDIAEGYSVSREKKESFPLTVTSAQKNPTAFYLCASSIGIGGHGNQPQHFGDGTRLSIL.

This clonotype appeared many times. The chain joins TRBV14 to TRBJ2-1; 14 nucleotides line up with TRBD2. The CDR3 has 18 amino acids. Germline V gene sequence: CDR1 SGHDN, CDR2 FVKESK. The trim removed 4 bases at V and 1 base at J, leaving 6 bases unmatched. The CDR3 DNA reads as TGTGCCAGCAGCCCGGGACTAGCGGGAGAAGGTTCCTACAATGAGCAGTTCTTC. Protein product: CASSPGLAGEGSYNEQFF.

In DNA form, the CDR3 reads TGTGCCAGCACCATTACCCCGAACACCGGGGAGCTGTTTTTT. Protein sequence: CASTITPNTGELFF. The V gene is TRBV27, the J gene TRBJ2-2; D is undetermined. The CDR3 has 14 residues. Trimming left V 7 bases short and J 0 bases short, with 9 bases between. Germline CDR1 is MNHEY and CDR2 is SMNVEV (reference sequence).

V usage is TRBV7-2 and J usage is TRBJ2-3; no firm D call. V dropped 9 bases and J dropped 2 bases, with 24 bases sitting between them. The CDR3 loop spans 17 amino acids. The germline CDR1 and CDR2 sequences are SGHTA and FQGNSA. The CDR3 spells CASSIDFTGQNTDTQYF. In DNA, the CDR3 is TGTGCCAGTAGTATAGACTTCACGGGCCAGAACACAGATACGCAGTATTTT. The variable domain in full, completed from reference TRBV7-2 and TRBJ2-3, reads GAGVSQSPSNKVTEKGKDVELRCDPISGHTALYWYRQSLGQGLEFLIYFQGNSAPDKSGLPSDRFSAERTGGSVSTLTIQRTQQEDSAVYLCASSIDFTGQNTDTQYFGPGTRLTVL.

The rearrangement links TRBV25-1 to TRBJ1-4, with 8 bases lining up with TRBD1. Germline CDR1 MGHDK, CDR2 SYGVNS. The length of the CDR3 is 15 residues. V lost 5 bases, J lost 8 bases, and 10 bases stayed unmatched. The CDR3 coding sequence is TGTGCCAGCAGTCCAGCCAGGGGGCTTGGGGAAAAACTGTTTTTT. It translates to CASSPARGLGEKLFF.

This clonotype was counted ten times or more. The chain couples TRBV5-5 to TRBJ2-3; D not resolved. Germline CDR1 reads SGHKS; CDR2 reads YYEKEE (reference sequence). The ends were cut back, 3 bases at V and 3 bases at J, with 5 bases in the middle. CDR3 length: 12 amino acids. Here the CDR3 DNA reads TGTGCCAGCAGCTGGGGAACAGATACGCAGTATTTT. It specifies CASSWGTDTQYF.

This clonotype has at least ten counts. The chain links TRBV10-3 to TRBJ1-2; D remains ambiguous. Trimming removed 10 bases at V and 2 bases at J, with 23 bases between. The germline V gene has CDR1 ENHRY and CDR2 SYGVKD. The CDR3 is 16 amino acids. The CDR3 sequence is CATAKRWGNGNYGYTF. CDR3 sequence (DNA): TGTGCCACCGCAAAGAGATGGGGTAACGGGAACTATGGCTACACCTTC.

V is TRBV11-2 and J is TRBJ2-5; weak D call: TRBD2 (7 bases). Germline V CDR1 and CDR2: SGHAT, FQNNGV. The V end lost 4 bases, the J end lost 5 bases, and 20 bases lay between the germline ends. The CDR3 contains 16 residues. The CDR3 nucleotides are TGTGCCAGCAGCTCAAAGGGCCGGACTAGGGGGGAGACCCAGTACTTC. It encodes CASSSKGRTRGETQYF.

The V gene is TRBV25-1, the J gene TRBJ1-4; TRBD1 is a possible D gene (5 bases). Trimming took 6 bases from V and 4 from J, leaving 12 bases between them. The CDR3 spans 14 residues. Looked up from germline, CDR1 is MGHDK and CDR2 is SYGVNS. CDR3 region: CASSGDGGNEKLFF. The CDR3 nucleotides read TGTGCCAGCAGCGGGGACGGAGGTAATGAAAAACTGTTTTTT.